Listed here are 24 T cell receptor beta chains from one sample, sequenced in a study of T cells in Graves' hyperthyroidism and ophthalmopathy. RNA transcripts gave rise to amplified TCR beta CDR3 regions. Using the HTBI primer set, a first-round RT-PCR was run on the TCR CDR3. Each CDR3 protein gets one entry after TCRdb re-called the multiplex PCR reads with MiXCR. The sample contains around 530,000 distinct CDR3 sequences, about a sixth of which appear only once. The sample was blood. The receptors were gathered from a woman between 18 and 30 years old with Graves' ophthalmopathy.

V usage is TRBV5-1 and J usage is TRBJ2-6, with D unresolved. V shed 0 bases and J shed 4 bases, with 8 bases lying between them. Germline loops: CDR1 SGHRS, CDR2 YFSETQ. This CDR3 region has 15 residues. The CDR3 nucleotides are TGCGCCAGCAGCTTGGTGGCGACAGGGGCCAACGTCCTGACTTTC. This sequence encodes CASSLVATGANVLTF. The full variable domain, rest sourced from reference TRBV5-1 and TRBJ2-6, is KAGVTQTPRYLIKTRGQQVTLSCSPISGHRSVSWYQQTPGQGLQFLFEYFSETQRNKGNFPGRFSGRQFSNSRSEMNVSTLELGDSALYLCASSLVATGANVLTFGAGSRLTVL.

This clonotype was seen ten or more times. The rearrangement uses TRBV7-9 and TRBJ1-2; D uncertain. Per the germline V gene, CDR1 is SEHNR and CDR2 is FQNEAQ (reference sequence). V lost 1 base, J lost 1 base, and 7 bases lay in between. This CDR3 region has 14 residues. The CDR3 DNA is TGTGCCAGCAGCTTAGTTGACGGTAACTATGGCTACACCTTC. Protein product: CASSLVDGNYGYTF.

This clonotype was found a few times. This chain links TRBV9 with TRBJ2-5; D is perhaps TRBD1 (8 bases). The length of the CDR3 is 14 residues. The V end was cut by 3 bases, the J end by 3 bases, with 12 bases between. Germline lookup yields CDR1 SGDLS and CDR2 YYNGEE. CDR3 bases: TGTGCCAGCAGCGACAGGGGGGGAAAAGAGACCCAGTACTTC. It codes for CASSDRGGKETQYF.

This clonotype has a handful of counts. The chain has TRBV19 and TRBJ2-1; TRBD2 matches 7 bases. CDR3 length: 14 amino acids. Germline V gene data show CDR1 as LNHDA and CDR2 as SQIVND (reference sequence). J gave up 5 bases and V 4 bases, and 5 bases lay outside the gene matches. In DNA, the CDR3 is TGTGCCAGTAGTAGCGGGAGTCGGAACAATGAGCAGTTCTTC. Amino acid sequence: CASSSGSRNNEQFF.

This clonotype was seen many times. J is TRBJ2-3 and V is TRBV28; 8 bases fit TRBD2. The V gene's germline CDR1 is MDHEN and CDR2 SYDVKM. J lost 2 bases, V lost 3 bases, and 13 bases had no gene match. The CDR3 is 18 residues long. CDR3 amino acids: CASSFRPTSGGFTDTQYF. CDR3 sequence (DNA): TGTGCCAGCAGTTTCCGTCCTACTAGCGGAGGGTTCACAGATACGCAGTATTTT.

A few counts support this clonotype. The chain has TRBV20-1 and TRBJ1-2; a weak D match, TRBD1 (5 bases). Trimming cost V 2 bases and J 3 bases, with 13 bases left between them. The CDR3 has 14 residues. The germline CDR1 and CDR2 sequences are DFQATT and SNEGSKA (reference sequence). CDR3 residues: CSARPGSDYYGYTF. The CDR3 DNA reads as TGCAGTGCTAGACCAGGGTCGGACTACTATGGCTACACCTTC.

Many counts were recorded for this clonotype. V is TRBV11-2 and J is TRBJ1-3, with D unresolved. This CDR3 has 19 amino acids. Trimming took 0 bases from V and 0 from J, leaving 18 bases between them. Germline V gene lookup returns CDR1 SGHAT and CDR2 FQNNGV. CDR3 coding DNA: TGTGCCAGCAGCTTAGATCATGCACGGCACGGACCCTCTGGAAACACCATATATTTT. Translating gives CASSLDHARHGPSGNTIYF.

This clonotype was detected many times. The chain recombines TRBV6-1 with TRBJ2-1; D ambiguous. Germline V CDR1 and CDR2: MNHNS, SASEGT. The V gene lost 6 bases and the J gene lost 6 bases, with 15 bases spanning the gap. This CDR3 contains 14 residues. CDR3 sequence (DNA): TGTGCCAGCAGGCTCACAATTTCTCTCAATGAGCAGTTCTTC. It codes for CASRLTISLNEQFF.

The table lists this clonotype with many counts. V is TRBV5-6 and J is TRBJ2-4, with 10 nucleotides matching TRBD2. This CDR3 has 14 residues. Germline CDR1 and CDR2: SGHDT and YYEEEE. Trimming removed 2 bases from V and 6 bases from J; junction bases left unmatched: 2. CDR3 nucleotide sequence: TGTGCCAGCAGCTTCGTAGCGGGGGGAAACATTCAGTACTTC. Amino acid sequence: CASSFVAGGNIQYF.

This clonotype was seen many times. V is TRBV2 and J is TRBJ1-5, with D possibly TRBD1 on 6 matching bases. The CDR3 loop spans 16 amino acids. CDR1 and CDR2 from the germline V gene are SNHLY and FYNNEI. V was clipped by 6 bases and J by 2 bases, with 17 bases between them. CDR3 amino acids: CASSPDRSRGNQPQHF. Written as DNA, the CDR3 is TGTGCCAGCAGCCCAGACAGGTCTCGTGGCAATCAGCCCCAGCATTTT.

J is TRBJ2-1 and V is TRBV7-9, with 9 bases lining up with TRBD1. The V gene end was trimmed by 2 bases and the J gene end by 3 bases; junction bases not matched to a gene: 20. CDR3 length: 21 residues. Germline V gene data show CDR1 as SEHNR and CDR2 as FQNEAQ (reference sequence). CDR3 DNA sequence: TGTGCCAGCAGCTTATATAGTAAATTAAAACCGACAGGGGGGTTCTACAATGAGCAGTTCTTC. This encodes CASSLYSKLKPTGGFYNEQFF. The complete variable domain, with remaining parts taken from reference TRBV7-9 and TRBJ2-1, reads DTGVSQNPRHKITKRGQNVTFRCDPISEHNRLYWYRQTLGQGPEFLTYFQNEAQLEKSRLLSDRFSAERPKGSFSTLEIQRTEQGDSAMYLCASSLYSKLKPTGGFYNEQFFGPGTRLTVL.

A few counts support this clonotype. CDR3 protein: CSARGQGGQPQHF. CDR3 bases: TGCAGTGCTAGAGGACAGGGGGGTCAGCCCCAGCATTTT. The chain uses TRBV20-1 and TRBJ1-5; 9 positions match TRBD1. Germline values: CDR1 DFQATT, CDR2 SNEGSKA (reference sequence). After removal of 1 base from V and 6 bases from J, the junction contained 1 base not matched to a gene. CDR3 length: 13 residues.

J is TRBJ1-6 and V is TRBV5-1; D unresolved. From germline, CDR1 is SGHRS and CDR2 YFSETQ. The V end was cut by 0 bases, the J end by 7 bases, with 5 bases between. This CDR3 has 13 amino acids. CDR3 DNA sequence: TGCGCCAGCAGCTTGGACTTCAATTCACCCCTCCACTTT. Translating gives CASSLDFNSPLHF.

This clonotype was detected ten times or more. The rearrangement links TRBV6-1 to TRBJ2-2; 7 nucleotides line up with TRBD2. V was pared by 3 bases and J by 5 bases, with 6 bases of the junction left unmatched. CDR3 size: 15 residues. Per the germline V gene, CDR1 is MNHNS and CDR2 is SASEGT. Here the CDR3 DNA reads TGTGCCAGCAGTGATGTGGCGGGAGAAACCGGGGAGCTGTTTTTT. This gives the protein CASSDVAGETGELFF.

This clonotype has ten or more counts. This rearrangement joins TRBV2 to TRBJ2-7, with D possibly being TRBD2 (6 bases). With 1 base removed from V and 3 bases from J, the gap between germline ends came to 10 bases. The V gene's germline CDR1 is SNHLY and CDR2 FYNNEI. The CDR3 is made up of 14 amino acids. The CDR3 DNA is TGTGCCAGCAGTGAAGGGCAGGGAGGCTACGAGCAGTACTTC. Translation: CASSEGQGGYEQYF.

This sequence joins TRBV5-1 and TRBJ1-2, with no clear D. Germline-derived CDR1 and CDR2 are SGHRS and YFSETQ. The CDR3 has 13 residues. Trimming shortened V by 0 bases and J by 4 bases, and 7 bases separated the two germline ends. CDR3 sequence reads: CASSLVPSYGYTF. Written as DNA, the CDR3 is TGCGCCAGCAGCTTGGTCCCCTCCTATGGCTACACCTTC.

This clonotype has ten or more counts. The V gene is TRBV7-2, the J gene TRBJ1-2, with 7 bases lining up with TRBD1. CDR3 length: 15 residues. The V gene's germline CDR1 is SGHTA and CDR2 FQGNSA. Trimming took 4 bases from V and 2 from J; bases not matched to a gene: 7. The DNA of the CDR3 is TGTGCCAGCAGCTCGCCGGACAGGAGGAACTATGGCTACACCTTC. Amino acids: CASSSPDRRNYGYTF.

Ten or more counts support this clonotype. The chain carries TRBV20-1 and TRBJ2-7; D remains unclear. V lost 4 bases to trimming and J lost 4 bases, with 11 bases between them. CDR3 length: 12 residues. Germline V CDR1 and CDR2: DFQATT, SNEGSKA (reference sequence). This CDR3 is CSATLHPYEQYF. The CDR3 nucleotides read TGCAGTGCTACTTTACACCCTTACGAGCAGTACTTC.

The V call is TRBV6-2 or TRBV6-3, the J call TRBJ2-2, with TRBD2 matching 8 bases. V dropped 6 bases and J dropped 6; count of bases not matched to a gene: 9. The CDR3 is 15 amino acids. Looked up from germline, CDR1 is MNHEY and CDR2 is SVGEGT. The CDR3 loop is CASSLGLASAGELFF. Written as DNA, the CDR3 is TGTGCCAGCAGCCTAGGACTAGCTTCGGCCGGGGAGCTGTTTTTT.

This clonotype was seen a handful of times. The chain carries TRBV7-6 and TRBJ1-6, with D tentatively TRBD1 (6 bases). The V gene lost 1 base and the J gene lost 10 bases, with 14 bases spanning the gap. The germline V gene encodes CDR1 SGHVS and CDR2 FNYEAQ. This CDR3 is 15 amino acids long. In DNA, the CDR3 is TGTGCCAGCAGCTTAGACAGGGCAGCGGGGTCACCCCTCCACTTT. Translating gives CASSLDRAAGSPLHF.

This clonotype has at least ten counts. CDR3 amino acids: CSVPGDYEQYF. The CDR3 region has the DNA TGCAGCGTCCCAGGGGACTACGAGCAGTACTTC. The J gene is TRBJ2-7, the V gene TRBV20-1; weak D call: TRBD1 (6 bases). The germline V gene encodes CDR1 DFQATT and CDR2 SNEGSKA (reference sequence). This CDR3 spans 11 amino acids.

This clonotype appeared many times. The chain employs TRBV3-1 and TRBJ2-1; D not resolved. This CDR3 is 12 amino acids long. Germline CDR1 LGHDT, CDR2 YNNKEL (reference sequence). Trimming pared 4 bases from V and 8 bases from J, leaving 9 bases between. CDR3 loop: CASSLRHHEQFF. The CDR3 DNA reads as TGTGCCAGCAGCCTGAGGCATCATGAGCAGTTCTTC.

V and J are TRBV6-2 or TRBV6-3 and TRBJ2-3, with a tentative D call TRBD2 (6 bases). V lost 2 bases and J lost 1, with 16 bases in between. In germline, CDR1 is MNHEY, CDR2 SVGEGT. The CDR3 is made up of 17 amino acids. CDR3 sequence reads: CASSYGKGSGRTDTQYF. As DNA, the CDR3 is TGTGCCAGCAGTTACGGGAAGGGTAGCGGCCGCACAGATACGCAGTATTTT.

The J gene is TRBJ2-3, the V gene TRBV25-1; D is perhaps TRBD2 (6 bases). This CDR3 contains 15 residues. CDR1 MGHDK and CDR2 SYGVNS come from the germline V gene. Trimming shortened V by 8 bases and J by 2 bases, and 17 bases separated the two germline ends. CDR3: CASGGVGRYTDTQYF. The CDR3 DNA is TGTGCCAGCGGCGGGGTAGGCAGATACACAGATACGCAGTATTTT.